The following is a T cell receptor (beta chain) sequence with its context. Here immunoSEQ multiplex PCR was the method, and the copy in TCRdb shows in-frame clones only, minus some. The sample holds approximately 180,000 clones, approximately 73% seen once. These data are taken from a study of blood T cell repertoires in COVID-19. Study-wide context: Acute and convalescent COVID-19 samples came from the United States, Italy and Spain. PBMCs, B-cell-depleted T cells, or T cells provided the cDNA or gDNA that made up the material.

Those who participated ranged in age from roughly 18 to 100 years and resided in approximately 23 US areas. Participant reports of clinical history set cohort assignment. This sequence originates from a woman between 45 and 65 years old with acute COVID-19. Sample: PBMCs or T cells enriched from blood (not recorded which).

CDR3 protein: CASSQDFRGRQTQYF. CDR3 sequence (DNA): TGTGCCAGCAGCCAAGATTTCAGGGGGCGCCAGACCCAGTACTTC. The rearrangement joins TRBV3-1 (or the pseudogene TRBV3-2) to TRBJ2-5, with 8 bases that match TRBD1. V gave up 0 bases and J gave up 6 bases; unmatched junction bases: 6. The CDR3 runs 15 residues. Germline V CDR1 and CDR2: LGHDT, YNNKEL (reference sequence).